This TCR beta chain originates from a study of CXCR3-negative and CXCR3-positive naive CD8 T cells. Comment on this clonotype: Its antigen is as yet unknown.

Researchers prepared the TRB cDNA libraries using 5' RACE with UMI labels. From the 5' RACE reads, TCRdb lists one entry per CDR3 protein and no DNA. The data include tens of thousands of distinct CDR3 sequences; the top ten clones carry approximately 1.4%. The sorting of each CD8+ T cell subset was done in triplicate, at 330,000 or so cells each. General observations from the study: Memory cells diverged, while naive CXCR3-positive and CXCR3-negative cells had similar TRBV-TRBJ usage. Compared with CXCR3-negative naive cells, CXCR3-positive naive cells showed more hydrophobic TRB CDR3s.

The sequencing input was naive CXCR3- CD8+ T cells from blood. Indicated subset: CD45RO-CCR7+CD27+CD95- naive CD8+ T cells lacking CXCR3 (TNR3-). The TCR sequence derives from a human donor in good health. Some clones in this sample may be carry-over from other donors' samples.

Here the CDR3 reads CSVESGTYNEQFF. The V gene is TRBV29-1, the J gene TRBJ2-1; TCRdb indicates TRBD2, and absent DNA this call remains unverified. The CDR3 extends over 13 amino acids. Germline CDR1 reads SQVTM; CDR2 reads ANQGSEA.